This T cell receptor beta chain was retrieved from a study of T cell responses to AZD1222 COVID-19 vaccine. The CDR3 consists of 14 residues. V was cut by 4 bases and J by 6 bases, with 15 bases left in between. The germline gives CDR1 SGHNT, CDR2 YYREEE (reference sequence). Repertoires were generated with immunoSEQ multiplex PCR, while TCRdb's copy carries only in-frame clones and drops some. The table lists roughly 69,000 clones, 80% of them singletons. The input for sequencing was peripheral blood, taken 28 days after the second AZD1222 dose. V gene TRBV5-4 combines with J gene TRBJ2-3, with D maybe TRBD2 (6 bases). This sequence originates from an adult who received the AZD1222 COVID-19 vaccine. The CDR3 loop reads CASSRLVGLDTQYF. CDR3 in DNA: TGTGCCAGCAGCCGACTAGTAGGGTTGGATACGCAGTATTTT.